The 30 T cell receptor beta chains in this list originate from one sample, sequenced in a study of blood T cells in healthy people across ages. Using a J-beta primer mix together with a sample-barcoded 5' primer, a second PCR was run for about 7 to 12 cycles. TCRdb analysed the 5' RACE reads with MiXCR anew, one entry per CDR3 protein. The table has about 680,000 distinct CDR3 sequences, 45% to 50% seen once. Sequencing was performed on blood. The receptor set was obtained from a woman aged 60-70 years in good health.

Details on this clonotype: A much larger clone is a single base away; this may be a read error. The genes are TRBV27 and TRBJ2-1; 9 bases are shared with TRBD2. Per the germline V gene, CDR1 is MNHEY and CDR2 is SMNVEV (reference sequence). There are 16 residues in the CDR3. CDR3 DNA sequence: TGTGCCAGCAGTTTAGGTCCTAGCGGGACCTACGATGAGCAGTTCTTC. This translates into CASSLGPSGTYDEQFF.

With regard to this clonotype: A much more abundant neighbour one base away suggests this may be a read error. The V gene is TRBV20-1, the J gene TRBJ2-5; 9 bases are shared with TRBD1. The DNA matches TRBJ2-4 better at its end, which makes the J call doubtful. The CDR3 totals 16 residues. Germline CDR1 is DFQATT and CDR2 is SNEGSKA (reference sequence). CDR3 sequence reads: CSARDSADRGQNIQYF. The CDR3 region has the DNA TGCAGTGCTAGAGATTCCGCGGACAGGGGACAAAACATTCAGTACTTC.

The chain joins TRBV5-1 to TRBJ2-3; 11 nucleotides match TRBD2. Looked up from germline, CDR1 is SGHRS and CDR2 is YFSETQ. The trim removed 2 bases at V and 5 bases at J, leaving 7 bases unmatched. The CDR3 is 16 residues long. DNA of the CDR3: TGCGCCAGCAGCTTCGCTCTAGCGGGAGGAGGAGATACGCAGTATTTT. It is translated as CASSFALAGGGDTQYF. Full variable domain (rest looked up from reference TRBV5-1 and TRBJ2-3): KAGVTQTPRYLIKTRGQQVTLSCSPISGHRSVSWYQQTPGQGLQFLFEYFSETQRNKGNFPGRFSGRQFSNSRSEMNVSTLELGDSALYLCASSFALAGGGDTQYFGPGTRLTVL.

The genes are TRBV7-2 and TRBJ1-2; possibly TRBD1 for D (6 bases). The V gene's germline CDR1 is SGHTA and CDR2 FQGNSA. Trimming shortened V by 4 bases and J by 4 bases, and 19 bases separated the two germline ends. The CDR3 runs to 16 residues. This CDR3 is CASSSRPRGGSYGYTF. The DNA of the CDR3 is TGTGCCAGCAGCTCCCGTCCCAGGGGCGGGAGCTATGGCTACACCTTC. The variable domain in full, completed from reference TRBV7-2 and TRBJ1-2, reads GAGVSQSPSNKVTEKGKDVELRCDPISGHTALYWYRQSLGQGLEFLIYFQGNSAPDKSGLPSDRFSAERTGGSVSTLTIQRTQQEDSAVYLCASSSRPRGGSYGYTFGSGTRLTVV.

The chain is built from TRBV5-1 and TRBJ2-1; the match to TRBD1 covers 9 bases. CDR1 and CDR2 (germline): SGHRS, YFSETQ. With 4 bases clipped from V and 7 bases from J, the junction kept 6 bases outside the gene matches. The CDR3 consists of 14 residues. The CDR3 here is CASSPLTGGNEQFF. CDR3 sequence (DNA): TGCGCCAGCAGCCCCTTGACAGGGGGGAATGAGCAGTTCTTC.

This chain connects TRBV5-1 to TRBJ2-3, with 10 nucleotides matching TRBD2. The CDR3 is 14 residues long. Trimming cost V 8 bases and J 5 bases; bases outside gene matches: 8. CDR1 SGHRS and CDR2 YFSETQ come from the germline V gene. As DNA, the CDR3 is TGCGCCAGTCAACCGGGACTAGCGAGAGATACGCAGTATTTT. It specifies CASQPGLARDTQYF. Combining the CDR3 with reference TRBV5-1 and TRBJ2-3 gives the whole variable domain KAGVTQTPRYLIKTRGQQVTLSCSPISGHRSVSWYQQTPGQGLQFLFEYFSETQRNKGNFPGRFSGRQFSNSRSEMNVSTLELGDSALYLCASQPGLARDTQYFGPGTRLTVL.

The rearrangement joins TRBV2 to TRBJ2-7; 7 positions agree with TRBD2. The germline gives CDR1 SNHLY, CDR2 FYNNEI. The length of the CDR3 is 15 residues. The V segment lost 3 bases and the J segment 3 bases; nucleotides outside the gene matches: 8. In DNA form, the CDR3 reads TGTGCCAGCAGTGATTCGCAAGCGGGGATCTACGAGCAGTACTTC. Translation: CASSDSQAGIYEQYF.

The chain couples TRBV7-3 to TRBJ1-2; 9 nucleotides agree with TRBD1. The CDR3 totals 15 residues. CDR1 is SGHTA, CDR2 FQGTGA, per germline. V was clipped by 4 bases and J by 3 bases; unmatched bases: 6. The CDR3 region is CASSSGGQGDYGYTF. CDR3 DNA sequence: TGTGCCAGCAGCTCGGGGGGACAGGGTGACTATGGCTACACCTTC.

The chain links TRBV9 to TRBJ2-3; D unclear. CDR3 length: 12 amino acids. V dropped 4 bases and J dropped 6 bases, with 9 bases sitting between them. CDR1 and CDR2 (germline): SGDLS, YYNGEE. DNA of the CDR3: TGTGCCAGCAGCTCAAAAGCGGATACGCAGTATTTT. It is translated as CASSSKADTQYF.

This clonotype was seen only once. Sequence at one end of the junction differs from germline and may be a read error. The genes are TRBV27 and TRBJ2-7; the D gene is possibly TRBD2 (5 bases). This CDR3 has 14 residues. Germline CDR1 MNHEY, CDR2 SMNVEV (reference sequence). The CDR3 DNA reads TGTGCCAGCAGCCTGGGGAGAGGCTCCTACAAGCAGTACTTC. Amino acid sequence: CASSLGRGSYKQYF.

V usage is TRBV5-1 and J usage is TRBJ2-1; D may correspond to TRBD1 or TRBD2 (5 bases each). Germline loops: CDR1 SGHRS, CDR2 YFSETQ. The ends were cut back, 4 bases at V and 4 bases at J, with 21 bases in the middle. The CDR3 totals 17 residues. CDR3 protein: CASSPSSGTTFYNEQFF. DNA of the CDR3: TGCGCCAGCAGCCCTTCTTCCGGGACCACTTTTTACAATGAGCAGTTCTTC.

This clonotype has just a few counts. The rearrangement joins TRBV29-1 to TRBJ2-5; weak D call: TRBD2 (6 bases). The CDR3 has 13 amino acids. The germline V gene has CDR1 SQVTM and CDR2 ANQGSEA. As DNA, the CDR3 is TGCAGTTCTAGCAAAGGGAGGCAAGAGACCCAGTACTTC. This codes for CSSSKGRQETQYF. The full variable domain, in which reference TRBV29-1 and TRBJ2-5 provide the parts outside the CDR3, is SAVISQKPSRDICQRGTSLTIQCQVDSQVTMMFWYRQQPGQSLTLIATANQGSEATYESGFVIDKFPISRPNLTFSTLTVSNMSPEDSSIYLCSSSKGRQETQYFGPGTRLLVL.

The chain employs TRBV2 and TRBJ2-5; D unclear. Germline loops: CDR1 SNHLY, CDR2 FYNNEI. Trimming took 0 bases from V and 13 from J, leaving 12 bases between them. The CDR3 runs to 12 residues. As DNA, the CDR3 is TGTGCCAGCAGTGAAGCCCCGTCTAGTGGGTACTTC. Protein product: CASSEAPSSGYF.

Points on this clonotype: A junction boundary mismatches the germline segment, possibly from a read error. The chain joins TRBV6-2 or TRBV6-3 to TRBJ2-3; a weak D match, TRBD2 (5 bases). Per the germline V gene, CDR1 is MNHEY and CDR2 is SVGEGT. The length of the CDR3 is 15 residues. CDR3 residues: CVSSSTGKRTDTQYF. The DNA of the CDR3 is TGTGTCAGCAGCTCTACGGGGAAACGCACAGATACGCAGTATTTT.

The chain links TRBV6-6 to TRBJ2-3, with 7 bases fitting TRBD1. The CDR3 is 15 amino acids. After removal of 1 base from V and 1 base from J, the junction contained 2 bases not matched to a gene. Germline lookup yields CDR1 MNHNY and CDR2 SVGAGI (reference sequence). CDR3 DNA sequence: TGTGCCAGCAGTTACTTCGACAGGGGCACAGATACGCAGTATTTT. It codes for CASSYFDRGTDTQYF.

This sequence joins TRBV6-6 and TRBJ2-1; D unresolved. Trimming stripped 4 bases from V and 7 bases from J, with 14 bases between. The germline CDR1 and CDR2 sequences are MNHNY and SVGAGI (reference sequence). The CDR3 length is 14 residues. CDR3 DNA: TGTGCCAGCAGTTCCGCAGGACCTTGGAATGAGCAGTTCTTC. Translated: CASSSAGPWNEQFF.

This chain links TRBV2 with TRBJ1-4; TRBD1 matches at 8 bases. Trimming at V came to 6 bases and at J to 7 bases, leaving 19 bases not matched to a gene. This CDR3 region has 18 residues. CDR1 is SNHLY, CDR2 FYNNEI, per germline. For the CDR3, the DNA is TGTGCCAGCAGGGAACCCCCCGGTTACGGGACAGGTACTGAAAAACTGTTTTTT. It specifies CASREPPGYGTGTEKLFF.

The rearrangement links TRBV5-1 to TRBJ2-7; 12 nucleotides agree with TRBD1. The V and J ends lost 6 bases and 5 bases, in that order; junction bases with no gene match: 6. Germline V gene data show CDR1 as SGHRS and CDR2 as YFSETQ. The CDR3 is made up of 14 amino acids. The CDR3, as DNA: TGCGCCAGCAACCATGGGACAGGGGGCAACGAGCAGTACTTC. Translation gives CASNHGTGGNEQYF.

The chain uses TRBV20-1 and TRBJ2-3; D might be TRBD2 (5 bases). Trimming took 1 base from V and 2 from J, leaving 16 bases between them. Germline CDR1 reads DFQATT; CDR2 reads SNEGSKA (reference sequence). This CDR3 region has 16 residues. The CDR3 bases are TGCAGTGCTAGAGGAGGATGGGCTAGCCCCACAGATACGCAGTATTTT. Translation gives CSARGGWASPTDTQYF.

This clonotype appeared a few times. The chain couples TRBV5-1 to TRBJ2-5, with a weak D call TRBD2 (7 bases). This CDR3 comprises 15 residues. Germline CDR1 is SGHRS and CDR2 is YFSETQ. Trimming took off 0 bases at V and 3 bases at J, with 12 bases between the two ends. The CDR3 sequence: CASSLAQGGEETQYF. The CDR3 DNA reads TGCGCCAGCAGCTTGGCACAGGGAGGGGAAGAGACCCAGTACTTC.

As DNA, the CDR3 is TGTGCCAGCAGCGAGGGGACTAGCGGGACCGAGCAGTACTTC. The encoded protein is CASSEGTSGTEQYF. This chain joins TRBV9 and TRBJ2-7; 13 bases are a match to TRBD2. The CDR3 is 14 amino acids. The V and J ends lost 3 bases and 6 bases, in that order; junction bases with no gene match: 3. Germline lookup yields CDR1 SGDLS and CDR2 YYNGEE.

This rearrangement joins TRBV6-6 to TRBJ2-3; 13 bases line up with TRBD2. The V gene end was trimmed by 7 bases and the J gene end by 0 bases; junction bases not matched to a gene: 7. The CDR3 spans 17 residues. Germline values: CDR1 MNHNY, CDR2 SVGAGI (reference sequence). DNA of the CDR3: TGTGCCAGCAAGGTTACTAGCGGGAGGGCTAGCACAGATACGCAGTATTTT. Amino acids: CASKVTSGRASTDTQYF.

This rearrangement joins TRBV28 to TRBJ2-1; 7 nucleotides agree with TRBD1. CDR1 and CDR2 (germline): MDHEN, SYDVKM. The CDR3 has 15 amino acids. V lost 5 bases, J lost 6 bases, and 10 bases stayed unmatched. CDR3 sequence (DNA): TGTGCCAGCAGTACCGAGCAGGGGGACCGCAATGAGCAGTTCTTC. It codes for CASSTEQGDRNEQFF.

V gene TRBV11-2 combines with J gene TRBJ2-7; 8 positions agree with TRBD1. V dropped 3 bases and J dropped 5; count of bases not matched to a gene: 18. This CDR3 region has 18 residues. Per germline, CDR1 SGHAT and CDR2 FQNNGV. Here the CDR3 reads CASSLHYPRTGTVHEQYF. The DNA for the CDR3 is TGTGCCAGCAGCTTGCATTACCCCAGGACAGGGACGGTCCACGAGCAGTACTTC.

This clonotype was detected a few times. J is TRBJ2-1 and V is TRBV20-1; 12 bases agree with TRBD2. The CDR3 covers 20 residues. Germline CDR1 is DFQATT and CDR2 is SNEGSKA (reference sequence). Trimming took 6 bases from V and 8 from J; bases not matched to a gene: 26. The DNA of the CDR3 is TGCAGTGCACACATCGCCGGACTAGCGGGGAAAATAGGCAGGCGAGATGAGCAGTTCTTC. Encoded protein: CSAHIAGLAGKIGRRDEQFF.

Details on this clonotype: A read error may be the cause here, since a much bigger clone is one base away. The rearrangement links TRBV25-1 to TRBJ2-1; TRBD2 matches at 12 bases. Germline CDR1 MGHDK, CDR2 SYGVNS. The V segment lost 3 bases and the J segment 8 bases; nucleotides outside the gene matches: 5. The CDR3 covers 15 residues. DNA of the CDR3: TGTGCCAGCAGTGATCCGACTAGCGGGAGCTATGAGCAGTTCTTC. This encodes CASSDPTSGSYEQFF.

This clonotype has only a few counts. The chain links TRBV6-2 or TRBV6-3 to TRBJ2-1, with TRBD2 identical over 11 bases. The CDR3 runs to 14 residues. Germline lookup yields CDR1 MNHEY and CDR2 SVGEGT. Trimming removed 6 bases from V and 10 bases from J; junction bases left unmatched: 8. DNA for the CDR3: TGTGCCAGCAGACCAACTAGCGGGAGTTACGAGCAGTTCTTC. This codes for CASRPTSGSYEQFF.

This chain connects TRBV5-1 to TRBJ2-7; TRBD2 matches at 7 bases. This CDR3 contains 15 residues. Germline V gene data show CDR1 as SGHRS and CDR2 as YFSETQ. V gave up 4 bases and J gave up 0 bases; unmatched junction bases: 7. CDR3: CASSPTGRSSYEQYF. The CDR3 bases are TGCGCCAGCAGCCCCACCGGGAGGTCCTCCTACGAGCAGTACTTC. Variable domain in full (rest from reference TRBV5-1 and TRBJ2-7): KAGVTQTPRYLIKTRGQQVTLSCSPISGHRSVSWYQQTPGQGLQFLFEYFSETQRNKGNFPGRFSGRQFSNSRSEMNVSTLELGDSALYLCASSPTGRSSYEQYFGPGTRLTVT.

This clonotype turned up a few times. The chain uses TRBV24-1 and TRBJ2-1; D is ambiguous. Germline V CDR1 and CDR2: KGHDR, SFDVKD. The CDR3 has 16 residues. V lost 5 bases and J lost 0, with 13 bases in between. The CDR3: CATSARSQSSYNEQFF. The CDR3 DNA reads TGTGCCACCAGTGCCCGATCTCAGAGCTCCTACAATGAGCAGTTCTTC.

This clonotype showed up just a few times. The chain has TRBV4-3 and TRBJ2-5; D gene ambiguous. Trimming pared 0 bases from V and 4 bases from J, leaving 12 bases between. Germline assignment: CDR1 LGHNA and CDR2 YSLEER. This CDR3 is built from 15 residues. CDR3: CASSQDRVGRETQYF. The DNA for the CDR3 is TGCGCCAGCAGCCAAGATCGGGTAGGGCGAGAGACCCAGTACTTC.